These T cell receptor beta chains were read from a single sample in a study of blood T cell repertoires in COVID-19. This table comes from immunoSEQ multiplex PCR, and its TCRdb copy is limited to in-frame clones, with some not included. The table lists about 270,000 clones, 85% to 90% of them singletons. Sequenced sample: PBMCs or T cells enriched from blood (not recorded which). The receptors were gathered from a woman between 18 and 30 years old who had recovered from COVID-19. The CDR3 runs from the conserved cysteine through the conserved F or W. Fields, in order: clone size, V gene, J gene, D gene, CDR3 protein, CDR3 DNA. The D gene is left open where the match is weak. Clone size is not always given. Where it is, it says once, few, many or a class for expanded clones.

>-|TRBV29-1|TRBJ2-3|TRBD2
CSVGTSGSVTDTQYF
TGCAGCGTTGGGACTAGCGGATCCGTCACAGATACGCAGTATTTT
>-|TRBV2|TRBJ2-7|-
CASRPGHYEQYF
TGTGCCAGCAGGCCGGGACACTACGAGCAGTACTTC
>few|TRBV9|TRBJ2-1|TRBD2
CASSVVGQLAKYNEQFF
TGTGCCAGCAGCGTAGTGGGGCAACTAGCGAAGTACAATGAGCAGTTCTTC
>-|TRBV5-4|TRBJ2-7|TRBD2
CASSRAWRAGHSYEQYF
TGTGCCAGCAGCAGAGCTTGGCGAGCGGGGCACTCCTACGAGCAGTACTTC
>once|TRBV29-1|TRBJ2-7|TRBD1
CSAAGTGASYEQYF
TGCAGCGCCGCCGGGACAGGCGCCTCCTACGAGCAGTACTTC
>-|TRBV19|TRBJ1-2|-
CASSDARGGNYGYTF
TGTGCCAGTAGTGACGCCCGAGGCGGCAACTATGGCTACACCTTC
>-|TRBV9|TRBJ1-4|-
CASSPMTGGLEKLFF
TGTGCCAGCAGCCCAATGACGGGGGGTCTCGAAAAACTGTTTTTT
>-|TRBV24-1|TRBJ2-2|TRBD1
CATLRWLTGAKTGELFF
TGTGCCACCCTTAGGTGGCTGACAGGGGCTAAAACCGGGGAGCTGTTTTTT
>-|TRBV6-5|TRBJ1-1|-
CASRPGQLNTEAFF
TGTGCCAGCAGGCCCGGACAGTTGAACACTGAAGCTTTCTTT
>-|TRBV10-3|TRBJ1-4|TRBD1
CAISEGPQGAANEKLFF
TGTGCCATCAGTGAGGGTCCCCAGGGGGCGGCTAATGAAAAACTGTTTTTT
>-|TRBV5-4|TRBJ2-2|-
CASSLGTGGTGELFF
TGTGCCAGCAGCTTGGGGACCGGGGGAACCGGGGAGCTGTTTTTT
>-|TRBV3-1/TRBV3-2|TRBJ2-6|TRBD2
CASSLGLAGAPGGANVLTF
TGTGCCAGCAGCCTGGGACTAGCGGGGGCGCCGGGTGGGGCCAACGTCCTGACTTTC
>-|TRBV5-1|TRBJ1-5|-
CASSLGQVGQPQHF
TGCGCCAGCAGCTTGGGACAGGTGGGGCAGCCCCAGCATTTT
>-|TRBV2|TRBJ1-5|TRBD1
CASSEGGTGDQPQHF
TGTGCCAGCAGTGAAGGGGGGACAGGAGATCAGCCCCAGCATTTT
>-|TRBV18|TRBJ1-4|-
CASSPLGPGATNEKLFF
TGTGCCAGCTCACCACTGGGGCCCGGAGCAACTAATGAAAAACTGTTTTTT
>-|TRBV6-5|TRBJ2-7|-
CASTADASSYEQYF
TGTGCCAGCACAGCGGACGCCAGCTCCTACGAGCAGTACTTC
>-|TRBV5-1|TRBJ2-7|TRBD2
CASSWTSGGTRSYEQYF
TGCGCCAGCAGCTGGACTAGCGGGGGGACCCGATCCTACGAGCAGTACTTC
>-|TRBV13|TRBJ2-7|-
CASSKSPGASRSPEQYF
TGTGCCAGCAGCAAATCCCCAGGGGCCTCTCGATCTCCCGAGCAGTACTTC
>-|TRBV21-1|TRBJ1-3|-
CASSPPETGRRNTIYF
TGTGCCAGCAGCCCCCCTGAGACAGGAAGGCGAAACACCATATATTTT
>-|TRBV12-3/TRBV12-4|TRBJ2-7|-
CASSSRSSYEQYF
TGTGCCAGCAGTTCCCGGAGCTCCTACGAGCAGTACTTC
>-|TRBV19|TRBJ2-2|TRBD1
CASSLTGVVTGELFF
TGTGCCAGTAGCTTAACAGGGGTTGTCACCGGGGAGCTGTTTTTT
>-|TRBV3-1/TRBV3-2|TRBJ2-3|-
CASSQRWSDTQYF
TGTGCCAGCAGCCAGAGGTGGTCAGATACGCAGTATTTT
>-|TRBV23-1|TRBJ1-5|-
CASSPIEGLQPQHF
TGCGCCAGCAGTCCCATTGAGGGTTTGCAGCCCCAGCATTTT
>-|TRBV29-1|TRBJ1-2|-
CSVLTLNYGYTF
TGCAGCGTACTGACACTTAACTATGGCTACACCTTC
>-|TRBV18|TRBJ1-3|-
CASSPGAPSSGNTIYF
TGTGCCAGCTCCCCTGGAGCACCGAGCTCTGGAAACACCATATATTTT
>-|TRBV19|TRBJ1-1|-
CASSTPGQLNTEAFF
TGTGCCAGTAGTACACCGGGACAACTGAACACTGAAGCTTTCTTT
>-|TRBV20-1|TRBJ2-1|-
CSASELVNEQFF
TGCAGTGCTAGTGAACTGGTTAATGAGCAGTTCTTC
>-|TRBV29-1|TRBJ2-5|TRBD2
CSVLTSVGVHTQYF
TGCAGCGTTCTAACTAGCGTCGGAGTCCACACCCAGTACTTC
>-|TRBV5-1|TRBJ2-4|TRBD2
CASSLTSGVAKNIQYF
TGCGCCAGCAGCTTAACTAGCGGGGTAGCCAAAAACATTCAGTACTTC
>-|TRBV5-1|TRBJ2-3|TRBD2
CASSLDRGVPTDTQYF
TGCGCCAGCAGCTTGGATCGGGGGGTTCCCACAGATACGCAGTATTTT
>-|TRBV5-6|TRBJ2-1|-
CASQPGTWVREQFF
TGTGCCAGCCAACCGGGGACATGGGTCCGGGAGCAGTTCTTC
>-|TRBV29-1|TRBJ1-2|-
CSVGEGQGANYGYTF
TGCAGCGTTGGGGAGGGGCAGGGAGCAAACTATGGCTACACCTTC
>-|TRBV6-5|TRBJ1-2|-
CASSRGGREGYTF
TGTGCCAGCAGTAGGGGGGGGCGAGAGGGCTACACCTTC
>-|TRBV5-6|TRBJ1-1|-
CASHRTGHYTEAFF
TGTGCCAGCCATAGAACGGGACACTACACTGAAGCTTTCTTT
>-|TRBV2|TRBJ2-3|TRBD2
CASSDPAGGVHTQYF
TGTGCCAGCAGTGACCCCGCGGGGGGGGTACATACGCAGTATTTT